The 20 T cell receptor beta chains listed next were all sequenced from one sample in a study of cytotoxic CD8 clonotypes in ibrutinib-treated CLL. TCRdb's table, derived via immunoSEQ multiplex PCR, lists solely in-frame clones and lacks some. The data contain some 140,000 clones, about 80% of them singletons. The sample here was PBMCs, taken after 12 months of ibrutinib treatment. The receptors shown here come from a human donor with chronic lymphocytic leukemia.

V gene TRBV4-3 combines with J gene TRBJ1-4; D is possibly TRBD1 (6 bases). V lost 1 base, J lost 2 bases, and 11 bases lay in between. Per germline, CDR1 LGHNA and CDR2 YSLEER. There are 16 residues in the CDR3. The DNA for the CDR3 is TGCGCCAGCAGCCAAGGGCAGGGGTATACTAATGAAAAACTGTTTTTT. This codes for CASSQGQGYTNEKLFF.

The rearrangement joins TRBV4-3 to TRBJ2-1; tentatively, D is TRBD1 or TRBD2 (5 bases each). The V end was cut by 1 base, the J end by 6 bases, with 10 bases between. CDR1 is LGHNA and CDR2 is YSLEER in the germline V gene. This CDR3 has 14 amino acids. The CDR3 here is CASSQAGPLNEQFF. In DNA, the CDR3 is TGCGCCAGCAGCCAAGCGGGACCCCTCAATGAGCAGTTCTTC.

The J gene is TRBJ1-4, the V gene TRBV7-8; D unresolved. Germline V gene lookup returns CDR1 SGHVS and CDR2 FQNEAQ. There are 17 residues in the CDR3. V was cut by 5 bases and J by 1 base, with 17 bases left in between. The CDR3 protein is CASSPSRAPKTNEKLFF. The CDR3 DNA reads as TGTGCCAGCAGCCCCTCGAGGGCACCCAAAACTAATGAAAAACTGTTTTTT.

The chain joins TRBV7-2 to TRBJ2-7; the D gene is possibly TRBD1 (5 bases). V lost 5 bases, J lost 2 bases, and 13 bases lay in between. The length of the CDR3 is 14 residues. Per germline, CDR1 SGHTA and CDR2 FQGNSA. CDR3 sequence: CASSGRDSPYEQYF. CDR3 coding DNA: TGTGCCAGCAGCGGTCGAGACAGCCCCTACGAGCAGTACTTC. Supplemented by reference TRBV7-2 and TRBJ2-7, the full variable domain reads GAGVSQSPSNKVTEKGKDVELRCDPISGHTALYWYRQSLGQGLEFLIYFQGNSAPDKSGLPSDRFSAERTGGSVSTLTIQRTQQEDSAVYLCASSGRDSPYEQYFGPGTRLTVT.

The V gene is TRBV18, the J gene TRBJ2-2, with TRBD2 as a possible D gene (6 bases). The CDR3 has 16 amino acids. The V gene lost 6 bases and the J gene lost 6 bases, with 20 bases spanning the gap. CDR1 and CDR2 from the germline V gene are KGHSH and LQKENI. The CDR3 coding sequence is TGTGCCAGCTCGGGACTCGTTAAATCCCCCTCCGGGGAGCTGTTTTTT. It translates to CASSGLVKSPSGELFF.

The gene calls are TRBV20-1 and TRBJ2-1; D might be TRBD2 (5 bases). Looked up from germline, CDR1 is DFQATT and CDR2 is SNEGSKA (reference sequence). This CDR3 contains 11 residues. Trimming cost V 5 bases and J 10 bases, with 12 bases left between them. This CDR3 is CSARPWEEQFF. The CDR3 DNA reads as TGCAGTGCTCGACCATGGGAGGAGCAGTTCTTC.

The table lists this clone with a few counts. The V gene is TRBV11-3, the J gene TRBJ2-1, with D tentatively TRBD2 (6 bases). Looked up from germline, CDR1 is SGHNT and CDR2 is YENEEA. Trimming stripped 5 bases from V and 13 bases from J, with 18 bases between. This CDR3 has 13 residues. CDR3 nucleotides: TGTGCCAGCAGCCAAGATGGACTCGGGGGTCAGTTCTTC. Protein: CASSQDGLGGQFF.

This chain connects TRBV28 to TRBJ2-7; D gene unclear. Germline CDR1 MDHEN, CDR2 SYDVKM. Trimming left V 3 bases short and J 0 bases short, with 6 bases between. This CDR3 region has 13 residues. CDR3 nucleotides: TGTGCCAGCAGTTTCCCCAACTCCTACGAGCAGTACTTC. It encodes CASSFPNSYEQYF.

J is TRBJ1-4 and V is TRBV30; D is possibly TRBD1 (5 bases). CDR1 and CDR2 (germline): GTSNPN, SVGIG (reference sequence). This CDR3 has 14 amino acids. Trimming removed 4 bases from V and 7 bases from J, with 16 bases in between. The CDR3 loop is CAWNPGTGGEKLFF. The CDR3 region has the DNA TGTGCCTGGAACCCCGGGACCGGGGGTGAAAAACTGTTTTTT. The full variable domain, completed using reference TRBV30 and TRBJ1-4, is SQTIHQWPATLVQPVGSPLSLECTVEGTSNPNLYWYRQAAGRGLQLLFYSVGIGQISSEVPQNLSASRPQDRQFILSSKKLLLSDSGFYLCAWNPGTGGEKLFFGSGTQLSVL.

CDR3 protein: CASSSVGSYEQYF. In DNA, the CDR3 is TGTGCCAGTAGTTCGGTGGGCTCCTACGAGCAGTACTTC. The chain carries TRBV19 and TRBJ2-7, with D hard to call. V lost 5 bases and J 0 bases, leaving 8 bases between the germline ends. The germline gives CDR1 LNHDA, CDR2 SQIVND (reference sequence). The CDR3 is made up of 13 amino acids.

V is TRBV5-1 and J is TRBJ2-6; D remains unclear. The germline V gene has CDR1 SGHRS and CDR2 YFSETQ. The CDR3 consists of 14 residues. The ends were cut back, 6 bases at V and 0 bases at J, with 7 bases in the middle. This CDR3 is CASTQSSGANVLTF. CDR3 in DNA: TGCGCCAGCACTCAGAGCTCTGGGGCCAACGTCCTGACTTTC.

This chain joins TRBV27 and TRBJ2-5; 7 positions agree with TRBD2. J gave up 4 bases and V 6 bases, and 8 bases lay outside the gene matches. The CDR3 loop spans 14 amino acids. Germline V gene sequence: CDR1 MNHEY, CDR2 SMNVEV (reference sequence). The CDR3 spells CASSPGLGAETQYF. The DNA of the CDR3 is TGTGCCAGCAGCCCCGGACTAGGCGCAGAGACCCAGTACTTC.

In DNA form, the CDR3 reads TGTGCCAGCAGTTTGGGGTGGGGGGCAGATACGCAGTATTTT. It yields the protein CASSLGWGADTQYF. This chain uses TRBV28 with TRBJ2-3; possible D gene TRBD2, 6 bases. This CDR3 spans 14 amino acids. V was shortened by 3 bases and J by 4 bases, with 11 bases between the two germline ends. Germline V CDR1 and CDR2: MDHEN, SYDVKM.

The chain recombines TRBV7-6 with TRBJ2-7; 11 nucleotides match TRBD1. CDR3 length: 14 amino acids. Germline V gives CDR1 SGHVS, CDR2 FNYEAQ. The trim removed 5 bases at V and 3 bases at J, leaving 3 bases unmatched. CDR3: CASSRTGGVYEQYF. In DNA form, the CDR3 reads TGTGCCAGCAGCAGGACAGGGGGCGTCTACGAGCAGTACTTC.

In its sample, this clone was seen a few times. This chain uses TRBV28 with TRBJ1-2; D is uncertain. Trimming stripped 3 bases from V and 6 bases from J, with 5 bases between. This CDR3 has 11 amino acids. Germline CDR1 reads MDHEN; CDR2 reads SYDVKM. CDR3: CASSLADGYTF. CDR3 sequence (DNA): TGTGCCAGCAGTTTGGCTGATGGCTACACCTTC.

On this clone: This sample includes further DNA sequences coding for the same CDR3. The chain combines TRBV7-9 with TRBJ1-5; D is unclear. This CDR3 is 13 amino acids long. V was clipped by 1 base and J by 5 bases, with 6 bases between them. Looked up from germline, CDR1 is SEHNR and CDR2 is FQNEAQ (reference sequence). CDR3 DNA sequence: TGTGCCAGCAGCTTAGTCGGAGATCAGCCCCAGCATTTT. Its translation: CASSLVGDQPQHF.

As DNA, the CDR3 is TGCAGCGTGAACAGCTACAATGAGCAGTTCTTC. As protein: CSVNSYNEQFF. The V gene is TRBV29-1, the J gene TRBJ2-1, with D unresolved. Germline values: CDR1 SQVTM, CDR2 ANQGSEA. The CDR3 covers 11 residues. Trimming stripped 6 bases from V and 3 bases from J, with 6 bases between.

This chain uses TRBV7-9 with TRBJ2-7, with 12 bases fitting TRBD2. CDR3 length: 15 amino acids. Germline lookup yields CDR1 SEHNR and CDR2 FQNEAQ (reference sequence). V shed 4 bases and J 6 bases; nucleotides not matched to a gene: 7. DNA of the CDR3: TGTGCCAGCAGCTCGGGACTAGCGGGCCCGCCCGAGCAGTACTTC. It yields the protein CASSSGLAGPPEQYF.

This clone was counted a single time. The CDR3 protein is CASSREGGTYEQYF. The CDR3 DNA reads as TGCGCCAGCAGCCGGGAGGGAGGAACCTACGAGCAGTACTTC. The chain links TRBV4-1 to TRBJ2-7; 7 nucleotides agree with TRBD2. The germline V gene encodes CDR1 MGHRA and CDR2 YSYEKL. This CDR3 region has 14 residues. Trimming at V came to 4 bases and at J to 2 bases, leaving 5 bases not matched to a gene.

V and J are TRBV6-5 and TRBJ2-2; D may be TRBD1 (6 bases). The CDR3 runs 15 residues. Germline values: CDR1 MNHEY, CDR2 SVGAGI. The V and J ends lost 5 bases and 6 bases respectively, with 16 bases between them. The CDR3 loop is CASSPYRVGAGELFF. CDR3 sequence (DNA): TGTGCCAGCAGTCCCTACAGGGTCGGAGCCGGGGAGCTGTTTTTT.